The 9 T cell receptor beta chains listed next were all sequenced from one sample in a study of blood T cell repertoires in COVID-19. Only in-frame clones appear in the TCRdb table, and some are missing; sequencing was by immunoSEQ multiplex PCR. The profile shows approximately 210,000 clones, 89% of them singletons. The sequencing sample was made of PBMCs or T cells enriched from blood (not recorded which). These receptors came from a woman aged 18-35 years who had recovered from COVID-19.

This chain links TRBV13 with TRBJ1-1, with a tentative D call TRBD1 (5 bases). V lost 5 bases, J lost 2 bases, and 24 bases lay in between. The CDR3 is made up of 18 amino acids. Germline CDR1 reads PRHDT; CDR2 reads FYEKMQ (reference sequence). CDR3 nucleotides: TGTGCCAGCAGCCGACCGGCGGGGGGAGCGCGACTCAACACTGAAGCTTTCTTT. Translated, it gives CASSRPAGGARLNTEAFF.

The V and J genes are TRBV3-1 (or the pseudogene TRBV3-2) and TRBJ1-4; the match to TRBD1 covers 7 bases. Looked up from germline, CDR1 is LGHDT and CDR2 is YNNKEL (reference sequence). J was trimmed by 5 bases and V by 0 bases; bases with no gene match: 9. This CDR3 has 17 amino acids. CDR3 residues: CASSQDRTGQKNEKLFF. CDR3 nucleotide sequence: TGTGCCAGCAGCCAAGATCGCACGGGACAGAAAAATGAAAAACTGTTTTTT.

CDR3 coding DNA: TGTGCCAGCAGCGCATCACCTTTCGGCTCTGGAAACACCATATATTTT. The encoded protein is CASSASPFGSGNTIYF. The chain links TRBV9 to TRBJ1-3; D uncertain. From germline, CDR1 is SGDLS and CDR2 YYNGEE. V lost 3 bases, J lost 0 bases, and 13 bases lay in between. This CDR3 has 16 residues.

The chain recombines TRBV19 with TRBJ1-6; D might be TRBD1 (5 bases). There are 13 residues in the CDR3. The V gene lost 2 bases and the J gene lost 10 bases, with 9 bases spanning the gap. CDR1 and CDR2 (germline): LNHDA, SQIVND (reference sequence). For the CDR3, the DNA is TGTGCCAGTAGTATACAGGGAAGGTCACCCCTCCACTTT. Amino acids: CASSIQGRSPLHF.

The chain links TRBV4-1 to TRBJ1-2; D possibly corresponds to TRBD1 (5 bases). With 0 bases removed from V and 5 bases from J, the gap between germline ends came to 13 bases. The germline V gene encodes CDR1 MGHRA and CDR2 YSYEKL. The CDR3 consists of 15 residues. The chain's CDR3 is CASSQDSQGGYGYTF. The CDR3 DNA reads TGCGCCAGCAGCCAAGATAGCCAGGGCGGTTATGGCTACACCTTC.

This chain connects TRBV28 to TRBJ1-3; 9 nucleotides line up with TRBD1. V lost 3 bases, J lost 0 bases, and 6 bases stayed unmatched. This CDR3 contains 17 residues. The germline V gene encodes CDR1 MDHEN and CDR2 SYDVKM. The CDR3 sequence: CASSFPGQGTSGNTIYF. CDR3 bases: TGTGCCAGCAGTTTCCCGGGACAGGGCACCTCTGGAAACACCATATATTTT.

In nucleotides, the CDR3 is TGCGCCAGCAGCCGCACGGTGGACAGGGTCTATGGCTACACCTTC. As protein: CASSRTVDRVYGYTF. The genes are TRBV4-1 and TRBJ1-2; 8 bases map to TRBD1. The CDR3 runs 15 residues. Unmatched junction bases numbered 8, after V lost 4 bases and J lost 4 bases. CDR1 MGHRA and CDR2 YSYEKL come from the germline V gene.

The chain has TRBV7-9 and TRBJ2-7; 10 bases map to TRBD1. Germline-derived CDR1 and CDR2 are SEHNR and FQNEAQ (reference sequence). CDR3 length: 18 amino acids. Trimming cost V 3 bases and J 2 bases; bases outside gene matches: 13. The CDR3 DNA reads TGTGCCAGCAGCTTTTCCGGGACAGGGGCCGCCCAGACCTACGAGCAGTACTTC. It translates to CASSFSGTGAAQTYEQYF.

This clone was observed a single time. The chain links TRBV6-5 to TRBJ2-7, with D possibly being TRBD1 (5 bases). The CDR3 runs 15 residues. Trimming took 4 bases from V and 0 from J, leaving 13 bases between them. Germline V CDR1 and CDR2: MNHEY, SVGAGI. CDR3 region: CASSSRTLASYEQYF. Written as DNA, the CDR3 is TGTGCCAGCAGTTCACGGACACTCGCCTCCTACGAGCAGTACTTC.